This T cell receptor (beta chain) was recovered during a study of PD-1 and CTLA-4 blockade in melanoma. The CDR3 has 12 residues. Germline assignment: CDR1 SGHRS and CDR2 YFSETQ. V was shortened by 0 bases and J by 4 bases, with 5 bases between the two germline ends. Only in-frame clones appear in the TCRdb table, and some are missing; sequencing was by immunoSEQ multiplex PCR. The data show about 18,000 clones, 73% seen once. The source was CD8+ T cells from peripheral blood, collected before anti-PD-1 treatment. The TCR comes from a human donor with melanoma. The rearrangement uses TRBV5-1 and TRBJ2-7; D unclear. This CDR3 reads CASSLDGYEQYF. In DNA, the CDR3 is TGCGCCAGCAGCTTGGACGGTTACGAGCAGTACTTC.